The clone carrying this T cell receptor (beta chain) was seen only once. The data were obtained in a study of blood T cell repertoires in COVID-19. On the study more broadly: The analysed material was cDNA or gDNA that came from T cells, B-cell-depleted T cells, or PBMCs.

Germline lookup yields CDR1 MNHEY and CDR2 SVGAGI. The V end was cut by 7 bases, the J end by 3 bases, with 16 bases between. This CDR3 has 15 residues. Produced via immunoSEQ multiplex PCR; TCRdb's table is partial and in-frame only. The sample contains 50,000 to 70,000 clones, around 83% of which appear only once. The rearrangement joins TRBV6-5 to TRBJ1-5, with a possible D match to TRBD1 (6 bases). Sequenced material: peripheral blood. The clonotype originates from a man aged 45-65 years with active COVID-19. CDR3 loop: CASNRRQETNQPQHF. The DNA of the CDR3 is TGTGCCAGCAACAGAAGACAGGAGACCAATCAGCCCCAGCATTTT.